This T cell receptor beta chain derives from a study of blood T cell repertoires in COVID-19. The overall study: The United States, Italy and Spain were the sources of the acute and convalescent COVID-19 samples.

Original data processing: Researchers report that nucleated cell counts were estimated from reference gene primer amplification. Clones were read by immunoSEQ multiplex PCR, and TCRdb kept only the in-frame ones, dropping some. V and J calls and clone size are copied from that table; D and trimming were computed from the DNA. The sample records approximately 250,000 clones, 85% being singletons. CDR3 length equals 13 residues. Trimming removed 0 bases from V and 3 bases from J, with 6 bases in between. Germline CDR1 is SGHRS and CDR2 is YFSETQ. Everyone who took part was about 18 to 90 years old, and they came from 24 US areas.

The receptor comes from a woman aged 45-65 years with acute COVID-19. The sequenced sample was PBMCs or T cells enriched from blood (not recorded which). This chain links TRBV5-1 with TRBJ1-2; D is ambiguous. The CDR3 here is CASSLDTYYGYTF. Written as DNA, the CDR3 is TGCGCCAGCAGCTTGGACACCTACTATGGCTACACCTTC.